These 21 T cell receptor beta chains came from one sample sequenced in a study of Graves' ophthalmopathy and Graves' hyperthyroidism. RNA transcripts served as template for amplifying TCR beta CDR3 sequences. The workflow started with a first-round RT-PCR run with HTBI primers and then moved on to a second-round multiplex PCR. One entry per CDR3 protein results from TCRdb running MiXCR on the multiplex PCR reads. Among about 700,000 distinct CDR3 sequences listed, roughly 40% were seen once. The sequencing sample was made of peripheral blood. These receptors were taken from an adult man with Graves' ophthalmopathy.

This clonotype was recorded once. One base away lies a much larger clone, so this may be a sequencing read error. The DNA of the CDR3 is TGTGCCAGCGGACGGGTCGAGGCCACTGAAGCTTTCTTT. Its protein is CASGRVEATEAFF. The V gene is TRBV12-3 or TRBV12-4, the J gene TRBJ1-1, with no clear D. V lost 8 bases to trimming and J lost 4 bases, with 14 bases between them. The CDR3 consists of 13 residues.

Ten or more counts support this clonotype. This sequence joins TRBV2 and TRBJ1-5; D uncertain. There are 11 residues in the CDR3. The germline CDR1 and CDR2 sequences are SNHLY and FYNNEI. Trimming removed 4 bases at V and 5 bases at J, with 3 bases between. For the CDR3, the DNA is TGTGCCAGCAGTGTAGATCAGCCCCAGCATTTT. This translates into CASSVDQPQHF.

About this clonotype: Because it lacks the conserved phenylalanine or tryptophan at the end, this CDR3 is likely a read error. The CDR3 spells CSAGSGVFQETQYC. CDR3 nucleotide sequence: TGCAGTGCGGGTAGCGGGGTTTTCCAAGAGACCCAGTACTGC. J is TRBJ2-5 and V is TRBV20-1, with TRBD2 identical over 8 bases. The V gene end was trimmed by 6 bases and the J gene end by 1 base; junction bases not matched to a gene: 7. Germline V gene sequence: CDR1 DFQATT, CDR2 SNEGSKA (reference sequence). The CDR3 is 14 residues long.

CDR3 coding DNA: TGCAGCACACTGGGACAGGGGTTTGGAAACACCATATATTTT. Translated, it gives CSTLGQGFGNTIYF. The rearrangement joins TRBV29-1 to TRBJ1-3; 10 bases fit TRBD1. Germline CDR1 reads SQVTM; CDR2 reads ANQGSEA. This CDR3 has 14 residues. V was clipped by 8 bases and J by 3 bases; unmatched bases: 7. Combining the CDR3 with reference TRBV29-1 and TRBJ1-3 gives the whole variable domain SAVISQKPSRDICQRGTSLTIQCQVDSQVTMMFWYRQQPGQSLTLIATANQGSEATYESGFVIDKFPISRPNLTFSTLTVSNMSPEDSSIYLCSTLGQGFGNTIYFGEGSWLTVV.

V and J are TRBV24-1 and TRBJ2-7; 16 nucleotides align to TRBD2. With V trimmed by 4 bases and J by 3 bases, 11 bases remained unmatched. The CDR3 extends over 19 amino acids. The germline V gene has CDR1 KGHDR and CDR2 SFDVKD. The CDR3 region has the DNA TGTGCCACCAGTGACCCCGGGACTAGCGGGGGGGCCGGGTTCTACGAGCAGTACTTC. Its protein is CATSDPGTSGGAGFYEQYF.

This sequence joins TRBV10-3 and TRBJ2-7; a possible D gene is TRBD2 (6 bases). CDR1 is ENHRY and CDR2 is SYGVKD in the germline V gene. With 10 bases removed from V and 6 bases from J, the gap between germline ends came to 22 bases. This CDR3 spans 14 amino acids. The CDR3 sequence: CASSRDSVRGEQYF. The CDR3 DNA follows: TGTGCCAGCAGCCGGGACTCTGTAAGGGGCGAGCAGTACTTC.

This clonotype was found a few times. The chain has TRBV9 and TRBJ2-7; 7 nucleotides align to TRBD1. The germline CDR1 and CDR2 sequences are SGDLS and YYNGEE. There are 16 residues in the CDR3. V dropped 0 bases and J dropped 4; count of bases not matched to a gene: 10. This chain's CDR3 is CASSVGDSLRRYEQYF. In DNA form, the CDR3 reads TGTGCCAGCAGCGTAGGGGACAGCCTTAGGAGGTACGAGCAGTACTTC.

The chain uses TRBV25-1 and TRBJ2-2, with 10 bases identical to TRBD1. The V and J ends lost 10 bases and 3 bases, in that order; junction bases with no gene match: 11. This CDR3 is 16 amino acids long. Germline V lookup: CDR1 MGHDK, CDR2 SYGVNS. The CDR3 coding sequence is TGTGCCACCGAGGACAGGGGGTTTTCGGACACCGGGGAGCTGTTTTTT. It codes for CATEDRGFSDTGELFF. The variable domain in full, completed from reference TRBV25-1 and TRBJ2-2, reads EADIYQTPRYLVIGTGKKITLECSQTMGHDKMYWYQQDPGMELHLIHYSYGVNSTEKGDLSSESTVSRIRTEHFPLTLESARPSHTSQYLCATEDRGFSDTGELFFGEGSRLTVL.

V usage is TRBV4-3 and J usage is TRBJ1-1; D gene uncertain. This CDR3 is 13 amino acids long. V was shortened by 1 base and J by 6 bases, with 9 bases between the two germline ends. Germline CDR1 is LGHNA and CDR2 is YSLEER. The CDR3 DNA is TGCGCCAGCAGCCAAGTTCCCGCGGCTGAAGCTTTCTTT. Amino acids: CASSQVPAAEAFF.

CDR3 sequence reads: CSVETGLDTEAFF. The CDR3 DNA follows: TGCAGCGTGGAGACAGGACTGGACACTGAAGCTTTCTTT. V is TRBV29-1 and J is TRBJ1-1, with a weak D call TRBD1 (6 bases). CDR3 size: 13 residues. V gave up 6 bases and J gave up 3 bases, with 14 bases separating them. Germline CDR1 and CDR2: SQVTM and ANQGSEA.

This CDR3 reads CASSPGYSGDNSPLHF. The DNA of the CDR3 is TGTGCCAGCAGCCCAGGGTACTCGGGGGATAATTCACCCCTCCACTTT. This rearrangement joins TRBV9 to TRBJ1-6; D is perhaps TRBD1 (5 bases). The germline V gene encodes CDR1 SGDLS and CDR2 YYNGEE. V lost 4 bases to trimming and J lost 5 bases, with 16 bases between them. This CDR3 contains 16 residues.

The CDR3 here is CASSLDKNNQPQHF. CDR3 bases: TGTGCCAGCAGTTTAGACAAGAACAATCAGCCCCAGCATTTT. The chain links TRBV12-3 or TRBV12-4 to TRBJ1-5, with D unresolved. The CDR3 loop spans 14 amino acids. The V end lost 1 base, the J end lost 3 bases, and 7 bases lay between the germline ends.

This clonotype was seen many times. In DNA, the CDR3 is TGCAGCGTTGAAGAGCCGACAGGGGTGGGGAACACTGAAGCTTTCTTT. Translated: CSVEEPTGVGNTEAFF. The rearrangement links TRBV29-1 to TRBJ1-1, with 8 positions matching TRBD1. Germline V gene data show CDR1 as SQVTM and CDR2 as ANQGSEA. The CDR3 extends over 16 amino acids. V dropped 0 bases and J dropped 1; count of bases not matched to a gene: 7.

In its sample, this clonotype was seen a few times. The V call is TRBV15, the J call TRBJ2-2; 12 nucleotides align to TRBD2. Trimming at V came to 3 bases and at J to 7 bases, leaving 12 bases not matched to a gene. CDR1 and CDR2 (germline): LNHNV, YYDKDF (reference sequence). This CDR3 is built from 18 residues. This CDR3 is CATSSVALTSGRIGELFF. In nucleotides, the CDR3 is TGTGCCACCAGCAGTGTCGCATTGACTAGCGGGAGAATCGGGGAGCTGTTTTTT.

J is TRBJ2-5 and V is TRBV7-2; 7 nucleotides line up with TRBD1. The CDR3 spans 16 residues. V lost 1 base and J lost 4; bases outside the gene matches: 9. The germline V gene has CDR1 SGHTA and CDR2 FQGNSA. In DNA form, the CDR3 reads TGTGCCAGCAGCTTAGGGACAGAAGGGGGCCGAGAGACCCAGTACTTC. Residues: CASSLGTEGGRETQYF.

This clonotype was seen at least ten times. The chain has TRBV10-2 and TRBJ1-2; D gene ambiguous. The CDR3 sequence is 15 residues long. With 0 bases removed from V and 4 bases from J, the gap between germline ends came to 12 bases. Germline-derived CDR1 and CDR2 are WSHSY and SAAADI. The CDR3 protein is CASSESIGNSYGYTF. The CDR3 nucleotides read TGCGCCAGCAGTGAGTCGATAGGCAATAGCTATGGCTACACCTTC.

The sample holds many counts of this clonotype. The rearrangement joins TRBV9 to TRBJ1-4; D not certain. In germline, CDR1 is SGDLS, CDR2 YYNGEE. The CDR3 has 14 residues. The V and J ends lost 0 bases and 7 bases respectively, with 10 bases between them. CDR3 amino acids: CASSVDGEREKLFF. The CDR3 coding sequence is TGTGCCAGCAGCGTAGACGGGGAGCGTGAAAAACTGTTTTTT.

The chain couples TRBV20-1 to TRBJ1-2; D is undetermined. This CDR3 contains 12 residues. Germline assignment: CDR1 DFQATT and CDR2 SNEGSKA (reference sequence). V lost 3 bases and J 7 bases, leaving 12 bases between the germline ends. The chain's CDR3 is CSASLFVTGYTF. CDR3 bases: TGCAGTGCTAGTCTGTTTGTGACTGGCTACACCTTC.

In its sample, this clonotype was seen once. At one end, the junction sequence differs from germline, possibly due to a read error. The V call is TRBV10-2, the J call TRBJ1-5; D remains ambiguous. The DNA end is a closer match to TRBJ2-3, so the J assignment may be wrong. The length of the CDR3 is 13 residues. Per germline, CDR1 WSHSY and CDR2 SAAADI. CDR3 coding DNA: TGTGCCAGCAGTCCGTCTTTCAATCAGCCCCAGTATTTT. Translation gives CASSPSFNQPQYF.

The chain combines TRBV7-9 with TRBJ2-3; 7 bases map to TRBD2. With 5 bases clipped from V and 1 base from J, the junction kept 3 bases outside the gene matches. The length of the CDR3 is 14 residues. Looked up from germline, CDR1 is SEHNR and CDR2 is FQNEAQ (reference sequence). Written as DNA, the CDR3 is TGTGCCAGCAGCAAGCGGGGAGGCACAGATACGCAGTATTTT. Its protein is CASSKRGGTDTQYF.

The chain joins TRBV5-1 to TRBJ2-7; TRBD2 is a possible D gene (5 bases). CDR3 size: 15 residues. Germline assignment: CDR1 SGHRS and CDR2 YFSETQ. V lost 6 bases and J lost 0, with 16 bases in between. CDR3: CASNLGGGSSYEQYF. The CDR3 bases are TGCGCCAGCAATCTCGGCGGAGGAAGCTCCTACGAGCAGTACTTC.